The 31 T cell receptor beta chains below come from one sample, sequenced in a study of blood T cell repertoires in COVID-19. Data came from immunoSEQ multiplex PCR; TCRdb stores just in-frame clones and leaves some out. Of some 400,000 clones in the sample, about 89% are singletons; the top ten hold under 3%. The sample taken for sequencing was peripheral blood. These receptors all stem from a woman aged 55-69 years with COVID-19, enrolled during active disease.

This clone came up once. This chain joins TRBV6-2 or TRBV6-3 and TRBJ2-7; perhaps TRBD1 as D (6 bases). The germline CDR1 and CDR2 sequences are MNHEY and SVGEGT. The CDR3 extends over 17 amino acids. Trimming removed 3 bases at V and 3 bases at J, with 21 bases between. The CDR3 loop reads CASSYTSEGHHYYEQYF. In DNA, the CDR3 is TGTGCCAGCAGTTATACATCCGAGGGACACCACTACTACGAGCAGTACTTC.

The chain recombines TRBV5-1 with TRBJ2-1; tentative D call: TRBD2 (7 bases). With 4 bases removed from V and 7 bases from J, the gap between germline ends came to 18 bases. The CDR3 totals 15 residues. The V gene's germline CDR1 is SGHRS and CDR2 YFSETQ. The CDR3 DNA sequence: TGCGCCAGCAGCCCTGGGGCGGGGGCCCCAAATGAGCAGTTCTTC. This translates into CASSPGAGAPNEQFF.

CDR3 bases: TGCGCCAGCAGTCACGGGGAAATTTTTGGCTACACCTTC. Translated, it gives CASSHGEIFGYTF. The chain is built from TRBV5-1 and TRBJ1-2; D uncertain. The V gene's germline CDR1 is SGHRS and CDR2 YFSETQ. Trimming pared 5 bases from V and 7 bases from J, leaving 15 bases between. The CDR3 loop spans 13 amino acids.

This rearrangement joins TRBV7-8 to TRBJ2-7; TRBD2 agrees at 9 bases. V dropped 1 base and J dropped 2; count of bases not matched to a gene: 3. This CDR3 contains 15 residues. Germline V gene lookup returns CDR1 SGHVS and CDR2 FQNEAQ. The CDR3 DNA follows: TGTGCCAGCAGCTTAGGGGTAGCGGGGGCCTACGAGCAGTACTTC. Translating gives CASSLGVAGAYEQYF.

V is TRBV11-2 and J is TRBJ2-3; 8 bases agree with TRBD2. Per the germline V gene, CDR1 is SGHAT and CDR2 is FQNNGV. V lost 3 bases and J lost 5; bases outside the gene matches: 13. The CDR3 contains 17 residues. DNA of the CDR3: TGTGCCAGCAGCTTTTTATCCTCGGGGGGGCCGAAAGATACGCAGTATTTT. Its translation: CASSFLSSGGPKDTQYF.

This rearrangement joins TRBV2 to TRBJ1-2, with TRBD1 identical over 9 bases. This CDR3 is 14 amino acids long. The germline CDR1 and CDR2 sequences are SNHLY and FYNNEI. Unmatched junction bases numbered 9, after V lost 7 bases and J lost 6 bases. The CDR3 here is CASTYSGQGHGYTF. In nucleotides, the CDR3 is TGTGCCAGCACCTACTCGGGACAGGGACATGGCTACACCTTC.

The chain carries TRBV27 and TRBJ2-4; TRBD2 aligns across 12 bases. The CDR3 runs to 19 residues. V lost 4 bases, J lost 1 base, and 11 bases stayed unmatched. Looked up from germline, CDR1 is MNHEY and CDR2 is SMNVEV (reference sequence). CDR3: CASSSGASGGAGAKNIQYF. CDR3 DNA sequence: TGTGCCAGCAGTTCCGGAGCTAGCGGGGGGGCGGGGGCCAAAAACATTCAGTACTTC.

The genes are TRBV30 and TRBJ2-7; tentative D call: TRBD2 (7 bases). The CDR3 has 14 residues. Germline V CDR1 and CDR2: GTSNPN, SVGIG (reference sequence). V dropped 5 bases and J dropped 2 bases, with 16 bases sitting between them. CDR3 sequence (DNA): TGTGCCTGGGGCTTCAGGGGAGGGACCTACGAGCAGTACTTC. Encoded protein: CAWGFRGGTYEQYF.

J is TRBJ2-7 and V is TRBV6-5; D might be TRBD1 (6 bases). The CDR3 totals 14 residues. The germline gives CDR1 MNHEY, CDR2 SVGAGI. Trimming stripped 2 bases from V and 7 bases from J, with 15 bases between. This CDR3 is CASSYTPGVGEQYF. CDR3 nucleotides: TGTGCCAGCAGTTACACCCCAGGGGTCGGGGAGCAGTACTTC.

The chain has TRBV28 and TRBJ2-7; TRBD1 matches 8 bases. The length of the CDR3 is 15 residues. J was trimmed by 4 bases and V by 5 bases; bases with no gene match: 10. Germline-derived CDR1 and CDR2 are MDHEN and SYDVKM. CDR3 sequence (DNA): TGTGCCAGCAGTATCAGGGGGCGAGGGGCGTACGAGCAGTACTTC. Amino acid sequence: CASSIRGRGAYEQYF.

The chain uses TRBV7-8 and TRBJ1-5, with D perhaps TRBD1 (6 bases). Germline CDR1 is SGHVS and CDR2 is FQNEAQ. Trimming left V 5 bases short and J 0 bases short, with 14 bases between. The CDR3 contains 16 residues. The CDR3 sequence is CASSTGTDYSNQPQHF. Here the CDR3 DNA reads TGTGCCAGCAGCACAGGGACGGATTATAGCAATCAGCCCCAGCATTTT. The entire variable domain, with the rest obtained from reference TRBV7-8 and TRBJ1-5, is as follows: GAGVSQSPRYKVAKRGQDVALRCDPISGHVSLFWYQQALGQGPEFLTYFQNEAQLDKSGLPSDRFFAERPEGSVSTLKIQRTQQEDSAVYLCASSTGTDYSNQPQHFGDGTRLSIL.

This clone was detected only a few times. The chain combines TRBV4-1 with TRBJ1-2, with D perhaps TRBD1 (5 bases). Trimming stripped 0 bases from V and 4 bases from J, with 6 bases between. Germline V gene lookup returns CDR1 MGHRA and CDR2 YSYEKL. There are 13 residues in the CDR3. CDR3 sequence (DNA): TGCGCCAGCAGCCAAGACCAGGGCTATGGCTACACCTTC. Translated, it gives CASSQDQGYGYTF.

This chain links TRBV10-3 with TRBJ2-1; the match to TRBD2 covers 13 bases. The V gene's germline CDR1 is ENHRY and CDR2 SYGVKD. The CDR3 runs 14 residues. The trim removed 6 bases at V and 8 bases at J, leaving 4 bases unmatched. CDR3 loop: CAIRAGLAGDEQFF. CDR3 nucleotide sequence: TGTGCCATCAGGGCTGGACTAGCGGGGGATGAGCAGTTCTTC.

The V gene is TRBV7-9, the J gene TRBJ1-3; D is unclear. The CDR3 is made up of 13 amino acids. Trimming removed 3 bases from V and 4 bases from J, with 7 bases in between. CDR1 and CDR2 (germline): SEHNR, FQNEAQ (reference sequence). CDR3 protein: CASSFRWGNTIYF. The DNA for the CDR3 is TGTGCCAGCAGCTTCCGGTGGGGAAACACCATATATTTT.

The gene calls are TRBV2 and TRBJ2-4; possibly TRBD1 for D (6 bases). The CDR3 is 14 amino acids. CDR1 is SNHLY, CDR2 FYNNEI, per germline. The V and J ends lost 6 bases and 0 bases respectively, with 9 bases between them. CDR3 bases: TGTGCCAGCAGGGACAGTCTAGCCAAAAACATTCAGTACTTC. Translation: CASRDSLAKNIQYF.

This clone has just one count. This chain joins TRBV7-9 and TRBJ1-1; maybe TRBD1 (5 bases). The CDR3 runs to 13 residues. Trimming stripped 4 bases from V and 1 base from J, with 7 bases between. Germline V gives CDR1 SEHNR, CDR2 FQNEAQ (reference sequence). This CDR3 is CASSWTQNTEAFF. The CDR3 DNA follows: TGTGCCAGCAGCTGGACACAGAACACTGAAGCTTTCTTT.

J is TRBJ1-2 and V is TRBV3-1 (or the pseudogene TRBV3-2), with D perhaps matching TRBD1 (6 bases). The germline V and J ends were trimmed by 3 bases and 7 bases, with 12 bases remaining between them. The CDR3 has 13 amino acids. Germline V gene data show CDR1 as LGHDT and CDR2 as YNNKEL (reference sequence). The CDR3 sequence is CASSHSGVGGYTF. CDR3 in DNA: TGTGCCAGCAGCCATTCAGGGGTGGGTGGCTACACCTTC.

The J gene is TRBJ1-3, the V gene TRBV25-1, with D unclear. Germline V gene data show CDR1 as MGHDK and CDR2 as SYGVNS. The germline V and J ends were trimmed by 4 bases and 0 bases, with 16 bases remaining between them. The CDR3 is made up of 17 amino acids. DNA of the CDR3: TGTGCCAGCAGTGGGGCAGTCGGCAGCAGCTCTGGAAACACCATATATTTT. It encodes CASSGAVGSSSGNTIYF.

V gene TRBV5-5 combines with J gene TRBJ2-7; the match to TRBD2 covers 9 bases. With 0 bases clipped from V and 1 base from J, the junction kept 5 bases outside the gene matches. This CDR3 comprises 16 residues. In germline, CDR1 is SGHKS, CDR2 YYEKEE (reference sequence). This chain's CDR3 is CASSLVSGGPSYEQYF. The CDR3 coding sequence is TGTGCCAGCAGCTTGGTTAGCGGGGGTCCATCCTACGAGCAGTACTTC.

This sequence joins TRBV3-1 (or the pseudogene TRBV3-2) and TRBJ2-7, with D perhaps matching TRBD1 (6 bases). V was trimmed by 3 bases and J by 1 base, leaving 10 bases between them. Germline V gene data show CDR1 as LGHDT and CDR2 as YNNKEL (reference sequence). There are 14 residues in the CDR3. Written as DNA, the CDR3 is TGTGCCAGCAGCCATCAGGGGCTTTCCTACGAGCAGTACTTC. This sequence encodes CASSHQGLSYEQYF.

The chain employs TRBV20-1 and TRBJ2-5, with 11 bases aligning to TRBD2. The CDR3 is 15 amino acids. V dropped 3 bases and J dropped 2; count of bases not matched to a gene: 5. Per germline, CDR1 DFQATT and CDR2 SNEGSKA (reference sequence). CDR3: CSASRPSGGQETQYF. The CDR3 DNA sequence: TGCAGTGCTAGTCGCCCTAGCGGGGGGCAAGAGACCCAGTACTTC.

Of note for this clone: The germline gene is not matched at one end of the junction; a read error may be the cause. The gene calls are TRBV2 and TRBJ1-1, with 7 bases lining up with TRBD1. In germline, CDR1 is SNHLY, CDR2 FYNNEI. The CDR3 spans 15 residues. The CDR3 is CASGEGTARGTEAFF. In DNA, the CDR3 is TGTGCCAGCGGTGAGGGGACAGCCAGGGGCACTGAAGCTTTCTTT.

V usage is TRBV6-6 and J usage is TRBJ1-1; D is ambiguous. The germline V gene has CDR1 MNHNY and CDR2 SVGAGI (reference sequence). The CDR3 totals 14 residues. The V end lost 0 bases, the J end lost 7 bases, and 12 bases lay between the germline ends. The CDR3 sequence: CASSYSDKNYEAFF. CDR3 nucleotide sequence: TGTGCCAGCAGTTACTCCGACAAGAATTATGAAGCTTTCTTT.

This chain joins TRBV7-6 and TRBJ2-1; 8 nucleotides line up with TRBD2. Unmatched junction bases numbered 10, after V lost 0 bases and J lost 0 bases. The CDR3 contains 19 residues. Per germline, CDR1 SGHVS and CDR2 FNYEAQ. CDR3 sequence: CASSLAASGFTSSYNEQFF. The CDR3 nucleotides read TGTGCCAGCAGCTTAGCCGCTAGCGGGTTTACCAGCTCCTACAATGAGCAGTTCTTC.

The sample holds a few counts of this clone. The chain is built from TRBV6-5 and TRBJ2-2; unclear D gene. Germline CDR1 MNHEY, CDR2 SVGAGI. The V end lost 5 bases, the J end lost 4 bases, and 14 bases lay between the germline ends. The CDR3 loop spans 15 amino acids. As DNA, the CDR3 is TGTGCCAGCAGTCCCCCCAACAGACGCACCGGGGAGCTGTTTTTT. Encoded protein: CASSPPNRRTGELFF.

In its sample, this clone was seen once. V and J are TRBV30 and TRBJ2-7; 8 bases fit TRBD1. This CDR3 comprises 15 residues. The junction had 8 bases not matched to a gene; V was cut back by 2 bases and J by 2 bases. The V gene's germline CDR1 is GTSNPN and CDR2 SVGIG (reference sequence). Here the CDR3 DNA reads TGTGCCTGGAGTCCCCGGGACAGGCGCGCCTACGAGCAGTACTTC. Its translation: CAWSPRDRRAYEQYF. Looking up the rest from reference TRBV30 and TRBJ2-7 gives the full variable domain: SQTIHQWPATLVQPVGSPLSLECTVEGTSNPNLYWYRQAAGRGLQLLFYSVGIGQISSEVPQNLSASRPQDRQFILSSKKLLLSDSGFYLCAWSPRDRRAYEQYFGPGTRLTVT.

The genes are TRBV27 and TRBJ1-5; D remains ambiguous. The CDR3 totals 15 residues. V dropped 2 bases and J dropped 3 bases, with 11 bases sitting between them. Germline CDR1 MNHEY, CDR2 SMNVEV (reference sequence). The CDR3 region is CASSLDGLPNQPQHF. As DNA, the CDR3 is TGTGCCAGCAGTTTAGACGGACTCCCCAATCAGCCCCAGCATTTT.

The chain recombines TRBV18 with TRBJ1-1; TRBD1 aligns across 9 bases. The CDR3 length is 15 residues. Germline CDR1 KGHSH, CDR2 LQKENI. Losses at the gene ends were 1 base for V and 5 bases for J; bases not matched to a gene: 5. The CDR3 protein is CASSPLYRGHTEAFF. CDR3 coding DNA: TGTGCCAGCTCACCACTATACAGGGGGCATACTGAAGCTTTCTTT.

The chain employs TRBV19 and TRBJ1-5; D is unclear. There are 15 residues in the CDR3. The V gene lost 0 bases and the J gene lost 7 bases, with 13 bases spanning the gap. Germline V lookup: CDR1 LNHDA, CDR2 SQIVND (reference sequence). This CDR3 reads CASSIDNRGGQPQHF. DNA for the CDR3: TGTGCCAGTAGTATAGATAACCGGGGTGGCCAGCCCCAGCATTTT.

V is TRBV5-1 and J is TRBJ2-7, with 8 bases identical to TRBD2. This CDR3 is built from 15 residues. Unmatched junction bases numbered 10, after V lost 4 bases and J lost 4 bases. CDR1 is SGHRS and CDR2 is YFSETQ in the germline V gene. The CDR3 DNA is TGCGCCAGCAGCCCCCAGGGCGGGGGGAAGTACGAGCAGTACTTC. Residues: CASSPQGGGKYEQYF.

The CDR3 nucleotides are TGTGCCAGCAGGTCGACTAGCTTGGGCACAGATACGCAGTATTTT. It is translated as CASRSTSLGTDTQYF. The chain recombines TRBV6-5 with TRBJ2-3; TRBD2 matches at 7 bases. CDR1 and CDR2 from the germline V gene are MNHEY and SVGAGI. The CDR3 totals 15 residues. Trimming removed 6 bases from V and 1 base from J; junction bases left unmatched: 7.